This entry is about one TCR beta chain. Its antigen is not known. Germline V gives CDR1 SGHRS, CDR2 YFSETQ. The CDR3 contains 16 residues. The germline V and J ends were trimmed by 2 bases and 6 bases, with 21 bases remaining between them. This specimen belongs to a study of read filtering for tumor transcriptome and immune sequencing. This library used roughly 370 ng RNA and molecular barcoded adaptors spanning alpha/delta and beta/gamma chains. TCRdb used MiXCR to reprocess the reads, holding one entry per CDR3 protein. The table includes around 130,000 distinct CDR3 sequences, around 13% detected once. Regarding the study as a whole: Correlation between methods rose after single-read clonotypes were removed.

The chain uses TRBV5-1 and TRBJ2-7; D may be TRBD1 (6 bases). The sequence derives from a donor older than 35 with multiple myeloma. The sample was a population of CD138-negative cells sorted from bone marrow. Here the CDR3 reads CASSFNRANDYGEQYF. In nucleotides, the CDR3 is TGCGCCAGCAGCTTTAACAGGGCCAATGACTACGGCGAGCAGTACTTC. Based on the CDR3 plus reference TRBV5-1 and TRBJ2-7, the full variable domain is KAGVTQTPRYLIKTRGQQVTLSCSPISGHRSVSWYQQTPGQGLQFLFEYFSETQRNKGNFPGRFSGRQFSNSRSEMNVSTLELGDSALYLCASSFNRANDYGEQYFGPGTRLTVT.